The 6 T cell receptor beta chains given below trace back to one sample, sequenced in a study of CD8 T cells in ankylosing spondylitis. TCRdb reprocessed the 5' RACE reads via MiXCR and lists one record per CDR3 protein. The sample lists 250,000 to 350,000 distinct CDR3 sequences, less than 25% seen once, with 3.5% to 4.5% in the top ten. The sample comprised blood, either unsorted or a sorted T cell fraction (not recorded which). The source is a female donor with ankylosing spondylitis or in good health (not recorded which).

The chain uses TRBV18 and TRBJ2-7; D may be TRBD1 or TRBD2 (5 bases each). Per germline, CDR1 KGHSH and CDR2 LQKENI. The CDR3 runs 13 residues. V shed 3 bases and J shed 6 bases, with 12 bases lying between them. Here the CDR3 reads CASSPGPRGEQYF. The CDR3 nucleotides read TGTGCCAGCTCACCCGGGCCGAGGGGCGAGCAGTACTTC.

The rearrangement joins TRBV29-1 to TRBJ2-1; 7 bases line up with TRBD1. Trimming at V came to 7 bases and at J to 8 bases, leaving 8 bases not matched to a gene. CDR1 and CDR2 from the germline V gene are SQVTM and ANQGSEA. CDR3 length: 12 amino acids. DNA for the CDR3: TGCAGCGCCCGACAGGGAAATCATGAGCAGTTCTTC. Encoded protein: CSARQGNHEQFF.

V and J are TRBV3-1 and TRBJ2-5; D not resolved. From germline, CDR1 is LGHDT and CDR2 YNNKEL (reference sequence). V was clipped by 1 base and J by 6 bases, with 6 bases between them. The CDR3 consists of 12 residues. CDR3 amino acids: CASSQGLQTQYF. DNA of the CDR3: TGTGCCAGCAGCCAAGGGCTTCAGACCCAGTACTTC.

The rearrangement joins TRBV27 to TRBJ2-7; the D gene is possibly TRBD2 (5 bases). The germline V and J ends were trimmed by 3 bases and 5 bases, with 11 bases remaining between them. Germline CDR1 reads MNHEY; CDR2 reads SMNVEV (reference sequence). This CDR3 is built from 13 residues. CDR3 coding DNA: TGTGCCAGCAGTTTGCGGGTGGTCGACGAGCAGTACTTC. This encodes CASSLRVVDEQYF.

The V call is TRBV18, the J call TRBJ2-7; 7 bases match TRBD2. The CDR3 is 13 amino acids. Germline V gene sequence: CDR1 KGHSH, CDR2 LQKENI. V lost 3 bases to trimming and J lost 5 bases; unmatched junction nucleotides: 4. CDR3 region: CASSPNRGDEQYF. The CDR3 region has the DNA TGTGCCAGCTCACCGAATCGGGGGGACGAGCAGTACTTC. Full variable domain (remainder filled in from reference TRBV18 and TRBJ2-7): NAGVMQNPRHLVRRRGQEARLRCSPMKGHSHVYWYRQLPEEGLKFMVYLQKENIIDESGMPKERFSAEFPKEGPSILRIQQVVRGDSAAYFCASSPNRGDEQYFGPGTRLTVT.

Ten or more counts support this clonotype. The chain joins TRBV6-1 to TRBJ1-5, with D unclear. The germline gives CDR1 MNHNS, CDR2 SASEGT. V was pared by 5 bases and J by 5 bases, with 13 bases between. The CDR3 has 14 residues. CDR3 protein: CASSRRASHQPQHF. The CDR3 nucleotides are TGTGCCAGCAGTCGCCGGGCTTCCCATCAGCCCCAGCATTTT.